This TCR beta chain is from a study of shared clonotypes between healthy human individuals (dated by TCRdb to 2020 to 2022). About the full investigation: Two women and three men aged 18 to 49 years were included in the cohort. For each donor, three plates each were used for CD4 naive and CD4 memory, two plates were used for CD8 naive, and one plate was used for CD8 memory. To estimate repertoire size and how much clonotype sharing occurs between individuals, the study deeply sequenced the blood TCR repertoires of roughly 5 healthy adults. To increase sequencing depth and limit assay-specific biases, TCR repertoire library preparation and sequencing were carried out by different laboratories using diverse techniques. Per donor, leukapheresis produced somewhere between about 0.9 and 9.5 billion PBMCs.

The donors were healthy, HIV-negative adults who had no recently reported acute infections or vaccinations. Every donor was a Caucasian adult living in Nashville, Tennessee, USA. CD4+ T cells were enriched through magnetic negative selection, after which naive cells were positively selected on CD45RA and the remaining negative fraction served as the memory subset. After blood collection by leukapheresis, PBMCs were isolated using Ficoll-Histopaque density gradient centrifugation and then cryopreserved in the vapor phase of liquid nitrogen. Analytical flow cytometry was used to check the purity and quantity of each magnetically sorted T cell population. Genomic DNA was isolated from every sorted fraction and measured by UV absorbance on a Nanodrop 2000c. As to this clone: Its antigen remains undetermined. No base qualities exist here, and no much larger clone lies one base off it.

Trimming takes 5 bases off V and 8 bases off J; junction bases not matched to a gene: 6. CDR1 LNHDA and CDR2 SQIVND are derived from the germline V gene (reference sequence). The CDR3 sequence holds 14 residues, the cysteine and phenylalanine included. Only CDR3 DNA remains: 42 bases, in frame from the first base. Paper-wide results and their limitations: Sampling was restricted to blood, and TCR repertoires in tissue are likely to differ from TCR repertoires in blood. Naive subsets generally had larger estimated clonotype richness than memory subsets. Across a few donors, approximately 5% of naive CD4, 3% to 4% of naive CD8, approximately 2.5% of memory CD4, and 0.4% of memory CD8 clonotypes were shared. The small number of donors limited the genetic and exposure-history diversity represented. Pairwise subsampling led to the expectation that sequencing depth would affect the degree of clonotype sharing among donors. Incomplete sequencing was indicated by rarefaction of sorted-subset datasets, despite the large sequencing depth. Clonotypes shared by all four sorted-subset donors showed higher generation probabilities than non-shared clonotypes.

TCR CDR3 regions were amplified from genomic DNA by multiplex PCR using the deep immunoSEQ assay. Extracted genomic DNA from each cell subset was spread evenly across all wells of several immunoSEQ 96-well plates, with each plate serving as a replicate. For sorted subsets, 150 to 250 ng genomic DNA, equal to about 30,000 T cell genomes, was loaded into each replicate PCR. Purified libraries were measured with a Qubit 3.0 fluorometer, size-checked on a Bioanalyzer 2100, and measured again with the KAPA Library Quantification kit. Every immunoSEQ 96-well plate was sequenced on a dedicated single-read 150-cycle Illumina NextSeq 550 flow cell. As for the authors' bioinformatics: Because the immunoSEQ output included only junctional sequences and no quality scores, the filtering could not be the same as the filtering used for full-length reads. To assign V/J genes and CDR3, sequences were annotated against IMGT germline references using PyIR, a Python wrapper for IgBLAST v1.9. Reads were filtered out if the reads had weak V/J assignments (E-value above 1e-6), no CDR3, stop codons, out-of-frame junctions, or ambiguous translated residues. V3J clonotypes were defined as sequences sharing the same inferred V gene, J gene, and CDR3 amino acid sequence. The percentage overlap between two repertoires was calculated by dividing the number of shared unique clonotypes by the size of the smaller repertoire. RTK rarefaction, the Chao1 estimator, and Recon v2.1 estimates of unobserved clonotypes were used to assess repertoire richness. Generation probabilities for all TCRbeta clonotypes obtained by the gDNA method from four donors were computed using OLGA. The clones in this table, taken by TCRdb from immuneACCESS, are in-frame only. Not every clone is retained; where verified, under half of the shortfall comes from an unresolved V gene, and the cause of the rest is unknown. That table furnishes V, J and clone size, whereas the DNA furnished D and trimming. Present in this sample are around 700,000 clones, under 80% of which were seen just once. The ten biggest clones cover 1.5% to 2% of the sample.

The origin of this receptor is a woman in her 30s in good health. Sequenced: memory CD4+ T cells sorted from blood. Interpreted using the paper, the cell subset or site label stands for: CD45RA-negative fraction. Recombination joined TRBV19 with TRBJ2-1, and TRBD2 matches 10 of the central bases. CDR3 sequence: CASSPASGSHEQFF. The nucleotide sequence is given as TGTGCCAGTAGTCCAGCTAGCGGGAGTCATGAGCAGTTCTTC.